The text below deals with one T cell receptor beta chain. These data come from a study of T cell changes during pregnancy in multiple sclerosis. Trimming at V came to 0 bases and at J to 9 bases, leaving 8 bases not matched to a gene. There are 16 residues in the CDR3. Germline-derived CDR1 and CDR2 are LNHNV and YYDKDF (reference sequence). Sequencing was performed with immunoSEQ multiplex PCR; in TCRdb, only in-frame clones are kept and a portion is missing. Among 41,000 or so clones listed, about 88% were seen once. This clonotype was obtained from a female donor with multiple sclerosis, enrolled in a pregnancy study. The sequenced sample was CD4+ T cells from peripheral blood mononuclear cells, obtained in the first trimester of pregnancy. The chain has TRBV15 and TRBJ2-1; 10 nucleotides align to TRBD2. The CDR3 DNA reads as TGTGCCACCAGCAGAGATCCTAGCGGGAGTGGGGTTGAGCAGTTCTTC. Its protein is CATSRDPSGSGVEQFF.